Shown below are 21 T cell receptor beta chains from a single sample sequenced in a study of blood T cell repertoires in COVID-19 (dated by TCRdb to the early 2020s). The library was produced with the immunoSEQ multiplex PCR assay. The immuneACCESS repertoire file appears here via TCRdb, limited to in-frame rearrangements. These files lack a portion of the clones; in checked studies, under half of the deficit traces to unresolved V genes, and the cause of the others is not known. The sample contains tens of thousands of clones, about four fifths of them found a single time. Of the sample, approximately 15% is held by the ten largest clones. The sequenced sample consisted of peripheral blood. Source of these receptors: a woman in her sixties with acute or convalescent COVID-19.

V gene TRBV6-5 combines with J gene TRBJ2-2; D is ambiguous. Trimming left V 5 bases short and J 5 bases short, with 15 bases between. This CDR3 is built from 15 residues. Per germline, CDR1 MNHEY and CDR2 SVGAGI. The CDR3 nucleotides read TGTGCCAGCAGTAAAACCGAGGTGTGGACCGGGGAGCTGTTTTTT. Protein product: CASSKTEVWTGELFF.

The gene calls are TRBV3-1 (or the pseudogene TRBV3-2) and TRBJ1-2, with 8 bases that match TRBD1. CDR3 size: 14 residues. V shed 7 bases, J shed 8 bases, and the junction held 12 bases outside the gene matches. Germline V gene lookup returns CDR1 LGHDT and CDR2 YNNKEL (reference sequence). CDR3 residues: CASTSVGTGKGYTF. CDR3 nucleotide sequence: TGTGCCAGCACCTCGGTGGGGACAGGAAAAGGCTACACCTTC.

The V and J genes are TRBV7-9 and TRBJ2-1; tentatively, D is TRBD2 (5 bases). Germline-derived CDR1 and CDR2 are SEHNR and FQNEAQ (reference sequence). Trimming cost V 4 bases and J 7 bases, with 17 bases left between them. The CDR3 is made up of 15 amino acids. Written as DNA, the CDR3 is TGTGCCAGCAGCTCTAGGTTAGCGCGACGGAATGAGCAGTTCTTC. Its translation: CASSSRLARRNEQFF.

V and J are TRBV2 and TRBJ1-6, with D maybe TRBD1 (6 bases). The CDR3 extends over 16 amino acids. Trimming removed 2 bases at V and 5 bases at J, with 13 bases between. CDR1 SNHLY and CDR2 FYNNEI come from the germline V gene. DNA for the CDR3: TGTGCCAGCAGTGAAACGAGACAGGCTAATAATTCACCCCTCCACTTT. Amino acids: CASSETRQANNSPLHF.

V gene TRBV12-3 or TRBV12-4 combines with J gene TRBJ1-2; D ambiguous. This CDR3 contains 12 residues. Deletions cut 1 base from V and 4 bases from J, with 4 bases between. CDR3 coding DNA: TGTGCCAGCAGTTTAGACACCTATGGCTACACCTTC. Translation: CASSLDTYGYTF.

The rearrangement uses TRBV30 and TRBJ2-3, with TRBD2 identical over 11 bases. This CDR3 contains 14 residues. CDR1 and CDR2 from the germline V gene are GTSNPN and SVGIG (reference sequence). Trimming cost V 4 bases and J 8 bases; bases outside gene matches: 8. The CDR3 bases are TGTGCCTGGAAACTAGCGGGGGAAAGCCTTACGCAGTATTTT. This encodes CAWKLAGESLTQYF.

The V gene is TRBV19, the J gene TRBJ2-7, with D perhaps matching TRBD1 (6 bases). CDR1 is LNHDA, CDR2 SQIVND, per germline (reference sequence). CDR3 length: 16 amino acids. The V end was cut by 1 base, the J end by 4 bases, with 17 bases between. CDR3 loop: CASSIGIQGRNYEQYF. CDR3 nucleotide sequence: TGTGCCAGTAGTATAGGGATTCAGGGGAGAAATTACGAGCAGTACTTC.

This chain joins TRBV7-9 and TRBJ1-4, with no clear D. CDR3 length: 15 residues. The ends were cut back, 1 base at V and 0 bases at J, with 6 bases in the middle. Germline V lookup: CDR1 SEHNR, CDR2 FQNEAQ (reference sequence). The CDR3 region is CASSLGLATNEKLFF. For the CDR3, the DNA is TGTGCCAGCAGCTTAGGGCTAGCAACTAATGAAAAACTGTTTTTT.

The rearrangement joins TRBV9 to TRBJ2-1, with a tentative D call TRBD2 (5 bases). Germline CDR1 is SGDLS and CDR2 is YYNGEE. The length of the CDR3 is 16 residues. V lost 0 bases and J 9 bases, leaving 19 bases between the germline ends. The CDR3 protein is CASSVVVTMGDPEQFF. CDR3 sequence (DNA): TGTGCCAGCAGCGTAGTGGTGACTATGGGTGACCCTGAGCAGTTCTTC. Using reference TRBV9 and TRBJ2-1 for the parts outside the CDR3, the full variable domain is DSGVTQTPKHLITATGQRVTLRCSPRSGDLSVYWYQQSLDQGLQFLIQYYNGEERAKGNILERFSAQQFPDLHSELNLSSLELGDSALYFCASSVVVTMGDPEQFFGPGTRLTVL.

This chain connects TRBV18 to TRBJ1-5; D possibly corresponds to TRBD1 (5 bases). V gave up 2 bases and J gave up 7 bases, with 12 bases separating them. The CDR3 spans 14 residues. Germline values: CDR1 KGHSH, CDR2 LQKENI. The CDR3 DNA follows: TGTGCCAGCTCACCAACTCAGGGTCAACAGCCCCAGCATTTT. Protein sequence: CASSPTQGQQPQHF.

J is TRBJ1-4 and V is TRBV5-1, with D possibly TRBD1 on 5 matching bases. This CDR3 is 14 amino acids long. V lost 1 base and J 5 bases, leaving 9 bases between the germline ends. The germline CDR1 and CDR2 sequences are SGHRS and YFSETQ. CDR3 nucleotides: TGCGCCAGCAGCTTGAGGGGAACGAATGAAAAACTGTTTTTT. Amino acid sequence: CASSLRGTNEKLFF.

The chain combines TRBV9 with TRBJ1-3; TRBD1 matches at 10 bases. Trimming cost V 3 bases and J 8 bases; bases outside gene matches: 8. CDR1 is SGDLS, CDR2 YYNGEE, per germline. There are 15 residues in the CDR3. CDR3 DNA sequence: TGTGCCAGCAGCGGACAGGGGGCCAGGGGGGACACCATATATTTT. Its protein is CASSGQGARGDTIYF.

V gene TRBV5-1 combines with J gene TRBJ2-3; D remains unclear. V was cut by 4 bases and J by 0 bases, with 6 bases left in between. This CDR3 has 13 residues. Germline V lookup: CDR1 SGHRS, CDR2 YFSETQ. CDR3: CASSEPSTDTQYF. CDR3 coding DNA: TGCGCCAGCAGCGAGCCTAGCACAGATACGCAGTATTTT.

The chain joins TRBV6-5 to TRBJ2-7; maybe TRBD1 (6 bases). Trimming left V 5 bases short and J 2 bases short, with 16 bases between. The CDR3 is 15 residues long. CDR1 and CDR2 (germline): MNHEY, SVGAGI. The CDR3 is CASSITGTPTYEQYF. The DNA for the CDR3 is TGTGCCAGCAGTATAACCGGGACACCTACCTACGAGCAGTACTTC.

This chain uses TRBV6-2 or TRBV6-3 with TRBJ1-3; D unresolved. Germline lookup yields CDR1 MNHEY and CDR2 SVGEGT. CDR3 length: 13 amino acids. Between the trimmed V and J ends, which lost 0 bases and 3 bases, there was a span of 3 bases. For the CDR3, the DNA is TGTGCCAGCAGTTACTCCGGTGGAAACACCATATATTTT. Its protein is CASSYSGGNTIYF.

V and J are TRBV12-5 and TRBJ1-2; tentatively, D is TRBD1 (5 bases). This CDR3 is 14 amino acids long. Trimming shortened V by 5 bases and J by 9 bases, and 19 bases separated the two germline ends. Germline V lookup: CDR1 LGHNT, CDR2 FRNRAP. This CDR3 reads CASGIAGLSLSYTF. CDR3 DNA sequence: TGTGCTAGTGGTATCGCAGGGTTATCCCTTAGCTACACCTTC.

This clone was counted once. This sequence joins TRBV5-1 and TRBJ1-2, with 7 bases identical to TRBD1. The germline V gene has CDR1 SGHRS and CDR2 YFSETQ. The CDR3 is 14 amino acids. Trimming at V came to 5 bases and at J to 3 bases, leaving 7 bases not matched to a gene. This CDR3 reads CASSRGGQDYGYTF. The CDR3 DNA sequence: TGCGCCAGCAGTCGGGGTGGACAGGACTATGGCTACACCTTC.

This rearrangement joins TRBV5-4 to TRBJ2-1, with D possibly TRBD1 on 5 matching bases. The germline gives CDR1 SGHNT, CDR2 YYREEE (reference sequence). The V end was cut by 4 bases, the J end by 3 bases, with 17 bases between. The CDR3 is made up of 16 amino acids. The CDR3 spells CASSPQRGSRYNEQFF. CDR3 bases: TGTGCCAGCAGCCCTCAAAGGGGAAGCCGCTACAATGAGCAGTTCTTC.

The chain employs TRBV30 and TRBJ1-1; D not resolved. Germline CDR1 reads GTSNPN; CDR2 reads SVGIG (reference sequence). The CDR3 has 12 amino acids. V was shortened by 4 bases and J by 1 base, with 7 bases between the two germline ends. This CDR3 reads CAWNPGNTEAFF. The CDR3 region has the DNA TGTGCCTGGAATCCAGGGAACACTGAAGCTTTCTTT.

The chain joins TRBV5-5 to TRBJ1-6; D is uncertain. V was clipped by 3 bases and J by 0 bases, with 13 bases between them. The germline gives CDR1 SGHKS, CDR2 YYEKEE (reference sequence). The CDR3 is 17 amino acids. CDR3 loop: CASSYVPGSSYNSPLHF. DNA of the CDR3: TGTGCCAGCAGCTATGTCCCTGGGAGCTCCTATAATTCACCCCTCCACTTT.

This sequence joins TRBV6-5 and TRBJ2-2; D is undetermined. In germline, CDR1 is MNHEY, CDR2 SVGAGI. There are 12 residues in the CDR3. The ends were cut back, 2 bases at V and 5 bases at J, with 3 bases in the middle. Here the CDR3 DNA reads TGTGCCAGCAGTTACCTTACCGGGGAGCTGTTTTTT. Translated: CASSYLTGELFF.